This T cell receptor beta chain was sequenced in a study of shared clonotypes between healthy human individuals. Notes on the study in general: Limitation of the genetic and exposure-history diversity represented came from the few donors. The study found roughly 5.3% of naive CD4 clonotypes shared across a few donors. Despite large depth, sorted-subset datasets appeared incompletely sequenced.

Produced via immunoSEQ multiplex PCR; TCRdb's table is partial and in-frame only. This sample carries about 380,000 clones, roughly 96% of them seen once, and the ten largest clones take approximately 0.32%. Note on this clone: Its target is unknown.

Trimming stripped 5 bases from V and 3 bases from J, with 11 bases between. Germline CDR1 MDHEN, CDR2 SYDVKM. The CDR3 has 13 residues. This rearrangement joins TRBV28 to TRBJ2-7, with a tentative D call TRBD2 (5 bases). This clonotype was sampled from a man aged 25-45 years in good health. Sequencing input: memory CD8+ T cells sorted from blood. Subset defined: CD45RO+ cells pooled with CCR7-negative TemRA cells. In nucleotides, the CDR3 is TGTGCCAGCAGTCCGGGGTCCCTCTACGAGCAGTACTTC. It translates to CASSPGSLYEQYF.